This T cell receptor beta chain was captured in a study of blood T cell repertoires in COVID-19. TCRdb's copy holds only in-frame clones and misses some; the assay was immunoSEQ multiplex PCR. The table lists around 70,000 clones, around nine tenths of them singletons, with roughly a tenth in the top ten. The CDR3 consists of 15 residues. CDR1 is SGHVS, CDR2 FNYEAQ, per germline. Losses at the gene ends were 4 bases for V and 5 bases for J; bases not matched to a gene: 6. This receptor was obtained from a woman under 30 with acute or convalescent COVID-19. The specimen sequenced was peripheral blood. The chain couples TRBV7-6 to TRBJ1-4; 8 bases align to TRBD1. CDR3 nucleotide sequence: TGTGCCAGCAGCTCGACAGGGGCGAGCAATGAAAAACTGTTTTTT. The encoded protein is CASSSTGASNEKLFF.